This entry lists 18 T cell receptor beta chains sequenced from one sample in a study of control samples from healthy donors and cancer patients. This table comes from immunoSEQ multiplex PCR, and its TCRdb copy is limited to in-frame clones, with some not included. The repertoire holds 150,000 or so clones, approximately 93% seen once, with 5.8% in the top ten. Source material: blood. The receptors shown here come from a man between 18 and 29 years old in good health.

The gene calls are TRBV19 and TRBJ2-7, with 10 bases identical to TRBD1. Germline trimming cut 6 bases from V and 6 bases from J; bases unmatched to any gene: 11. The CDR3 length is 15 residues. In germline, CDR1 is LNHDA, CDR2 SQIVND (reference sequence). The CDR3 DNA reads as TGTGCCAGTAGCCCTGCGGACAGGGGGTTATTCGAGCAGTACTTC. Translating it yields CASSPADRGLFEQYF. The variable domain in full, completed from reference TRBV19 and TRBJ2-7, reads DGGITQSPKYLFRKEGQNVTLSCEQNLNHDAMYWYRQDPGQGLRLIYYSQIVNDFQKGDIAEGYSVSREKKESFPLTVTSAQKNPTAFYLCASSPADRGLFEQYFGPGTRLTVT.

This clone has at least ten counts. The chain carries TRBV27 and TRBJ2-7; D is perhaps TRBD1 (6 bases). CDR3 length equals 16 residues. The germline CDR1 and CDR2 sequences are MNHEY and SMNVEV (reference sequence). Between the trimmed V and J ends, which lost 0 bases and 2 bases, there was a span of 14 bases. The DNA of the CDR3 is TGTGCCAGCAGTTTATCCCCTCTAGACAGGACCTACGAGCAGTACTTC. This codes for CASSLSPLDRTYEQYF.

The J gene is TRBJ1-2, the V gene TRBV20-1; maybe TRBD1 (5 bases). V was pared by 6 bases and J by 5 bases, with 10 bases between. CDR1 is DFQATT, CDR2 SNEGSKA, per germline (reference sequence). The CDR3 has 11 amino acids. The DNA for the CDR3 is TGCAGTGCCAGGGTATCATATGGCTACACCTTC. Protein sequence: CSARVSYGYTF.

The chain combines TRBV10-2 with TRBJ1-1; 8 nucleotides align to TRBD1. Unmatched junction bases numbered 9, after V lost 8 bases and J lost 7 bases. The CDR3 spans 13 residues. Per germline, CDR1 WSHSY and CDR2 SAAADI. CDR3 sequence reads: CASGNRGGNEAFF. CDR3 in DNA: TGCGCCAGCGGGAACAGGGGGGGTAATGAAGCTTTCTTT.

The chain combines TRBV7-8 with TRBJ1-5; tentative D call: TRBD1 (6 bases). The CDR3 runs to 13 residues. The ends were cut back, 8 bases at V and 0 bases at J, with 8 bases in the middle. Germline CDR1 and CDR2: SGHVS and FQNEAQ. CDR3 amino acids: CASRQDSNQPQHF. In DNA form, the CDR3 reads TGTGCCAGCCGACAGGATAGCAATCAGCCCCAGCATTTT.

This rearrangement joins TRBV6-5 to TRBJ1-2; TRBD1 is a possible D gene (5 bases). Germline V gene lookup returns CDR1 MNHEY and CDR2 SVGAGI. The V gene lost 6 bases and the J gene lost 3 bases, with 14 bases spanning the gap. CDR3 size: 14 residues. The CDR3: CASRPGGRDYGYTF. The CDR3 DNA reads as TGTGCCAGCAGGCCCGGGGGGAGGGACTATGGCTACACCTTC.

This chain connects TRBV5-4 to TRBJ2-1, with TRBD2 as a possible D gene (6 bases). Looked up from germline, CDR1 is SGHNT and CDR2 is YYREEE (reference sequence). Deletions cut 0 bases from V and 2 bases from J, with 18 bases between. This CDR3 has 18 amino acids. CDR3 amino acids: CASSLDGHGGATYNEQFF. The CDR3 DNA follows: TGTGCCAGCAGCTTGGACGGTCACGGCGGGGCTACCTACAATGAGCAGTTCTTC.

The chain has TRBV5-4 and TRBJ1-3; no clear D. CDR3 size: 15 residues. V was pared by 2 bases and J by 0 bases, with 9 bases between. Germline V lookup: CDR1 SGHNT, CDR2 YYREEE (reference sequence). The CDR3 protein is CASSFRPRSGNTIYF. The CDR3 region has the DNA TGTGCCAGCAGCTTCCGACCCCGCTCTGGAAACACCATATATTTT.

This chain links TRBV30 with TRBJ2-3; the match to TRBD2 covers 9 bases. Germline V gives CDR1 GTSNPN, CDR2 SVGIG (reference sequence). V lost 1 base to trimming and J lost 4 bases; unmatched junction nucleotides: 6. The CDR3 is 15 amino acids. This CDR3 reads CAWSGEREDSDTQYF. CDR3 coding DNA: TGTGCCTGGAGTGGGGAGCGGGAGGACTCAGATACGCAGTATTTT. Complete variable domain (other parts from reference TRBV30 and TRBJ2-3): SQTIHQWPATLVQPVGSPLSLECTVEGTSNPNLYWYRQAAGRGLQLLFYSVGIGQISSEVPQNLSASRPQDRQFILSSKKLLLSDSGFYLCAWSGEREDSDTQYFGPGTRLTVL.

This chain links TRBV7-3 with TRBJ2-3; D unclear. The germline V and J ends were trimmed by 4 bases and 1 base, with 15 bases remaining between them. Germline V CDR1 and CDR2: SGHTA, FQGTGA. There are 16 residues in the CDR3. CDR3: CASSSLGATRTDTQYF. The CDR3 DNA follows: TGTGCCAGCAGCTCTCTAGGAGCGACCCGCACAGATACGCAGTATTTT. Variable domain in full (rest from reference TRBV7-3 and TRBJ2-3): GAGVSQTPSNKVTEKGKYVELRCDPISGHTALYWYRQSLGQGPEFLIYFQGTGAADDSGLPNDRFFAVRPEGSVSTLKIQRTERGDSAVYLCASSSLGATRTDTQYFGPGTRLTVL.

This chain connects TRBV28 to TRBJ1-2, with D unclear. CDR3 length equals 15 residues. From germline, CDR1 is MDHEN and CDR2 SYDVKM. V shed 2 bases and J shed 6 bases, with 16 bases lying between them. The CDR3 coding sequence is TGTGCCAGCAGTTTAAAGGTGCGGGGATGGGATGGCTACACCTTC. Residues: CASSLKVRGWDGYTF.

The chain recombines TRBV12-3 or TRBV12-4 with TRBJ2-7, with a tentative D call TRBD2 (6 bases). CDR3 size: 13 residues. V dropped 8 bases and J dropped 1 base, with 12 bases sitting between them. Here the CDR3 reads CASSLAPSYEQYF. CDR3 coding DNA: TGTGCCAGCTCTCTAGCGCCTTCCTACGAGCAGTACTTC.

In DNA, the CDR3 is TGTGCCAGCAGCCCCCGAGAGGGGACAGGCCGAGGGGCTTTCTTT. Its protein product is CASSPREGTGRGAFF. The chain has TRBV3-1 (or the pseudogene TRBV3-2) and TRBJ1-1, with 8 positions matching TRBD1. The trim removed 4 bases at V and 11 bases at J, leaving 15 bases unmatched. This CDR3 is 15 amino acids long. In germline, CDR1 is LGHDT, CDR2 YNNKEL (reference sequence).

Details on this clone: This sample includes further DNA sequences coding for the same CDR3. The chain links TRBV7-2 to TRBJ1-6; no clear D gene. The V gene lost 6 bases and the J gene lost 3 bases, with 9 bases spanning the gap. Germline CDR1 SGHTA, CDR2 FQGNSA. This CDR3 is built from 14 residues. CDR3 in DNA: TGTGCCAGCAGTCTCGACGGCTATAATTCACCCCTCCACTTT. Translating it yields CASSLDGYNSPLHF.

The gene calls are TRBV4-2 and TRBJ2-5, with 8 nucleotides matching TRBD2. The CDR3 runs 17 residues. With V trimmed by 4 bases and J by 3 bases, 13 bases remained unmatched. In germline, CDR1 is LGHNA, CDR2 YNFKEQ. In nucleotides, the CDR3 is TGTGCCAGCAGCCCGATCGGGGGGGGCAGGACCGAAGAGACCCAGTACTTC. Protein product: CASSPIGGGRTEETQYF.

This sequence joins TRBV25-1 and TRBJ1-4, with D unclear. V was shortened by 2 bases and J by 7 bases, with 14 bases between the two germline ends. This CDR3 region has 15 residues. From germline, CDR1 is MGHDK and CDR2 SYGVNS. CDR3 region: CASSENWGTSEKLFF. The CDR3 bases are TGTGCCAGCAGTGAAAATTGGGGAACAAGTGAAAAACTGTTTTTT.

CDR3 sequence (DNA): TGTGCCAGCCAACTAGCGGGAGGGCCCGCTGAGCAGTTCTTC. Protein: CASQLAGGPAEQFF. The rearrangement joins TRBV2 to TRBJ2-1; 13 positions match TRBD2. The CDR3 has 14 amino acids. The V gene's germline CDR1 is SNHLY and CDR2 FYNNEI. V shed 8 bases and J 9 bases; nucleotides not matched to a gene: 7.

The chain is built from TRBV30 and TRBJ2-5; D is possibly TRBD1 (6 bases). The ends were cut back, 3 bases at V and 2 bases at J, with 13 bases in the middle. The CDR3 extends over 14 amino acids. Looked up from germline, CDR1 is GTSNPN and CDR2 is SVGIG (reference sequence). Here the CDR3 reads CAWSRDTLQETQYF. CDR3 nucleotides: TGTGCCTGGAGCCGGGACACCCTGCAAGAGACCCAGTACTTC. Drawing the rest from reference TRBV30 and TRBJ2-5, the complete variable domain is SQTIHQWPATLVQPVGSPLSLECTVEGTSNPNLYWYRQAAGRGLQLLFYSVGIGQISSEVPQNLSASRPQDRQFILSSKKLLLSDSGFYLCAWSRDTLQETQYFGPGTRLLVL.